Below, one T cell receptor beta chain is given with its context. The table came from immunoSEQ multiplex PCR; TCRdb's copy has only in-frame clones and leaves some out. The sample has over 350,000 clones; approximately 90% are singletons. These data belong to a study of blood T cell repertoires in COVID-19. This CDR3 is 15 amino acids long. The V gene's germline CDR1 is SGHAT and CDR2 FQNNGV. The ends were cut back, 4 bases at V and 7 bases at J, with 19 bases in the middle. This clonotype originated in a woman between 18 and 30 years old who had recovered from COVID-19. The source material was PBMCs or T cells enriched from blood (not recorded which). This rearrangement joins TRBV11-2 to TRBJ1-1; tentatively, D is TRBD1 (5 bases). CDR3 amino acids: CASSYDTTPRGEAFF. The DNA for the CDR3 is TGTGCCAGCAGCTATGACACTACCCCAAGGGGTGAAGCTTTCTTT.